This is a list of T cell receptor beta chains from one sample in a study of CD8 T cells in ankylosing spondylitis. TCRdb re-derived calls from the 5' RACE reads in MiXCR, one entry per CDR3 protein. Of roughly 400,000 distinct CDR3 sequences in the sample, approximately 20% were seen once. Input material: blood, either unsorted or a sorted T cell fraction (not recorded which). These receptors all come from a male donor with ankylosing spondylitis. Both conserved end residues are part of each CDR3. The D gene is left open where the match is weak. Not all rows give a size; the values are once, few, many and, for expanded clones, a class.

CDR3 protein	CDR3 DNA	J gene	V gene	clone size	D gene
CASSHQGQGGEAFF	TGTGCCAGCAGCCATCAGGGACAGGGAGGGGAAGCTTTCTTT	TRBJ1-1	TRBV3-1	-	TRBD1
CSARVPKNIQYF	TGCAGTGCTAGAGTACCCAAAAACATTCAGTACTTC	TRBJ2-4	TRBV20-1	few	-
CSDVGTGASLTKNIQYF	TGCAGTGACGTGGGGACAGGGGCATCCCTAACCAAAAACATTCAGTACTTC	TRBJ2-4	TRBV20-1	few	TRBD1
CASSLDVGYDSPLHF	TGTGCCAGCAGCTTGGATGTGGGGTACGATTCACCCCTCCACTTT	TRBJ1-6	TRBV5-5	-	-
CASSERDRDNQPQHF	TGTGCCAGCAGCGAACGCGACAGGGACAATCAGCCCCAGCATTTT	TRBJ1-5	TRBV7-8	few	TRBD1
CTSSLRATRYGYTF	TGTACCAGCAGTTTGAGGGCGACAAGATATGGCTACACCTTC	TRBJ1-2	TRBV6-2/TRBV6-3	-	-
CSAREAGMVFHEQYF	TGCAGTGCTAGAGAGGCAGGGATGGTGTTCCACGAGCAGTACTTC	TRBJ2-7	TRBV20-1	-	-
CASGGETEAFF	TGCGCCAGCGGGGGCGAAACTGAAGCTTTCTTT	TRBJ1-1	TRBV5-1	-	-
CASSLGQFQETQYF	TGTGCCAGCAGTTTAGGCCAGTTTCAAGAGACCCAGTACTTC	TRBJ2-5	TRBV27	-	-
CASSLGGRGDIQYF	TGCGCCAGCAGCCTAGGGGGCCGCGGGGACATTCAGTACTTC	TRBJ2-4	TRBV5-1	-	-
CASSLGAVSNQPQHF	TGTGCCAGCAGTTTAGGGGCAGTTAGCAATCAGCCCCAGCATTTT	TRBJ1-5	TRBV12-3/TRBV12-4	few	-
CASSDQGLEAREQYF	TGTGCCAGCAGTGACCAAGGGCTAGAGGCCCGCGAGCAGTACTTC	TRBJ2-7	TRBV2	few	-
CASSGQHNQPQHF	TGTGCCAGCAGTGGACAGCACAATCAGCCCCAGCATTTT	TRBJ1-5	TRBV12-3/TRBV12-4	few	-
CASTPGGLTDTQYF	TGTGCCAGCACCCCCGGAGGCCTCACAGATACGCAGTATTTT	TRBJ2-3	TRBV28	few	-
CASSSPNWRDTGELFF	TGTGCCAGCAGTTCCCCAAACTGGCGGGACACCGGGGAGCTGTTTTTT	TRBJ2-2	TRBV28	few	-
CASSFSGTSNQPQHF	TGTGCCAGCAGTTTTTCCGGGACAAGTAATCAGCCCCAGCATTTT	TRBJ1-5	TRBV3-1	many	-
CSAGTSGATDTQYF	TGCAGTGCGGGGACTAGCGGGGCCACAGATACGCAGTATTTT	TRBJ2-3	TRBV20-1	few	TRBD2
CASSFSPSREQYF	TGTGCCAGCAGCTTCAGTCCTTCTCGTGAGCAGTACTTC	TRBJ2-7	TRBV7-2	few	-
CASSPRRAYEQYF	TGTGCCAGCAGCCCTCGGCGGGCCTACGAGCAGTACTTC	TRBJ2-7	TRBV3-1	many	-
CASSFTASSHEQFF	TGTGCCAGCAGCTTCACAGCCAGCTCGCATGAGCAGTTCTTC	TRBJ2-1	TRBV7-9	-	-
CASSPFWRLDTGELFF	TGTGCCAGCAGCCCCTTCTGGAGACTAGACACCGGGGAGCTGTTTTTT	TRBJ2-2	TRBV12-3/TRBV12-4	-	-
CAIGRGADEQYF	TGTGCCATCGGGCGAGGAGCGGACGAGCAGTACTTC	TRBJ2-7	TRBV10-3	-	-
CASSPGLLSYEQYF	TGTGCCAGCAGCCCGGGACTCCTCTCCTACGAGCAGTACTTC	TRBJ2-7	TRBV5-6	-	-
CATSRPTWTDTDTQYF	TGTGCCACCAGCAGACCGACCTGGACAGACACAGATACGCAGTATTTT	TRBJ2-3	TRBV15	few	-
CSANSRTGAINQPQHF	TGCAGTGCCAACTCCCGGACAGGGGCGATCAATCAGCCCCAGCATTTT	TRBJ1-5	TRBV20-1	few	TRBD1
CASHSRANYGYTF	TGTGCCAGCCATTCCAGAGCTAACTATGGCTACACCTTC	TRBJ1-2	TRBV6-1	few	-
CSARGTGKDTQYF	TGCAGTGCTAGGGGGACAGGGAAAGATACGCAGTATTTT	TRBJ2-3	TRBV20-1	-	TRBD1